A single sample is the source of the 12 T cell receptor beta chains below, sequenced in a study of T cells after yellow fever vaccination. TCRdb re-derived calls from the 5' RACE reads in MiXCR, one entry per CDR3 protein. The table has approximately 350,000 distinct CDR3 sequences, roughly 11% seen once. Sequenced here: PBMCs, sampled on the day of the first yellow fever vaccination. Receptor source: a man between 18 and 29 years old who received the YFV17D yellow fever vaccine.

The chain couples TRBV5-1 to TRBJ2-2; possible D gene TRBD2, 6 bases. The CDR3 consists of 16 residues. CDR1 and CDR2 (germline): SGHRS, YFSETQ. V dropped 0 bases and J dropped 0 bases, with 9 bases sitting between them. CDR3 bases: TGCGCCAGCAGCTTGGCACCGGGGGCGAACACCGGGGAGCTGTTTTTT. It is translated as CASSLAPGANTGELFF.

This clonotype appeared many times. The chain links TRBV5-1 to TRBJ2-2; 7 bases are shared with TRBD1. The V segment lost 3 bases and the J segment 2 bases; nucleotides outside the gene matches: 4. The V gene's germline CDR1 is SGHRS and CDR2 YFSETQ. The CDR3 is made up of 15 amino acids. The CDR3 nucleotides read TGCGCCAGCAGCTGGGGACAGAGAAACACCGGGGAGCTGTTTTTT. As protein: CASSWGQRNTGELFF.

The CDR3 loop reads CAIGQGGTDTQYF. The DNA of the CDR3 is TGTGCCATTGGACAGGGAGGTACAGATACGCAGTATTTT. The chain is built from TRBV7-2 and TRBJ2-3; 8 bases line up with TRBD1. The CDR3 spans 13 residues. The germline gives CDR1 SGHTA, CDR2 FQGNSA. V lost 10 bases, J lost 3 bases, and 6 bases stayed unmatched.

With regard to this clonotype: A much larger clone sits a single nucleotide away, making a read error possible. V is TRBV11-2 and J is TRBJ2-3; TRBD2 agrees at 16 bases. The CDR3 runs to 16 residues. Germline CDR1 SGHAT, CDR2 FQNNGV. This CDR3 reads CASSSGLAGGGDTHYF. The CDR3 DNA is TGTGCCAGCAGCTCGGGACTAGCGGGGGGGGGAGATACGCACTATTTT.

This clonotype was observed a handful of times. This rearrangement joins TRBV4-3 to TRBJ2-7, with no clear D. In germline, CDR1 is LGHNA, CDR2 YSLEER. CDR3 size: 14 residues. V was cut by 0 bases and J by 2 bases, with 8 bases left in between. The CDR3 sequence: CASSQEGRAYEQYF. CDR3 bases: TGCGCCAGCAGCCAAGAAGGCAGAGCCTACGAGCAGTACTTC.

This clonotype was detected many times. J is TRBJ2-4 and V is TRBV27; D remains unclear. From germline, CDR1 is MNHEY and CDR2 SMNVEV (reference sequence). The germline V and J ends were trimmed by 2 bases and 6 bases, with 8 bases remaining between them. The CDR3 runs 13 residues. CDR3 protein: CASSLPGGNIQYF. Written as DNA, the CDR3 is TGTGCCAGCAGTTTACCAGGCGGAAACATTCAGTACTTC.

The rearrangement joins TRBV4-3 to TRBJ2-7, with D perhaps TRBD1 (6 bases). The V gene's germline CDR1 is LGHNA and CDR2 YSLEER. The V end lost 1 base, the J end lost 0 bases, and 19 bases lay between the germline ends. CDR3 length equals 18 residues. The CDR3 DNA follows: TGCGCCAGCAGCCAAGTCCATGATAACAGGGTCAACTCCTACGAGCAGTACTTC. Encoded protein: CASSQVHDNRVNSYEQYF.

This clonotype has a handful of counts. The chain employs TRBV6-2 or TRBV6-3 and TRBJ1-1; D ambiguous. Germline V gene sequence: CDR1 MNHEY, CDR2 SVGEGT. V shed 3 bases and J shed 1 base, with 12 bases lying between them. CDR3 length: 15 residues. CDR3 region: CASSYVGRGNTEAFF. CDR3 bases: TGTGCCAGCAGTTATGTCGGACGCGGGAACACTGAAGCTTTCTTT.

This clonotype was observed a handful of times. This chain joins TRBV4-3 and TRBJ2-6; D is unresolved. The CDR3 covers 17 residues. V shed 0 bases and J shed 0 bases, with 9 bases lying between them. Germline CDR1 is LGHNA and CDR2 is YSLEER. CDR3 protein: CASSQEKRSSGANVLTF. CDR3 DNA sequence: TGCGCCAGCAGCCAAGAGAAACGGAGCTCTGGGGCCAACGTCCTGACTTTC.

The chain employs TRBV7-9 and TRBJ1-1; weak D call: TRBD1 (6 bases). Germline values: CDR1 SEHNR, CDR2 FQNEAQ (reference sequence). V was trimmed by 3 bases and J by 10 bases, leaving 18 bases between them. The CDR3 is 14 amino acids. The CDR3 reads CASSFKGGWGLAFF. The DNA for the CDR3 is TGTGCCAGCAGCTTTAAAGGGGGATGGGGGTTAGCTTTCTTT.

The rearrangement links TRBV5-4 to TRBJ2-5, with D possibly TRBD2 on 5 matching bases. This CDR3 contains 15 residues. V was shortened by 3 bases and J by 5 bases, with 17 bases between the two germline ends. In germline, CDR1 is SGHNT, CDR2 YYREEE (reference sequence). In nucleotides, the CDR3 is TGTGCCAGCAGCTCCCTTGCTAGAGGGTTGGAGACCCAGTACTTC. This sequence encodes CASSSLARGLETQYF.

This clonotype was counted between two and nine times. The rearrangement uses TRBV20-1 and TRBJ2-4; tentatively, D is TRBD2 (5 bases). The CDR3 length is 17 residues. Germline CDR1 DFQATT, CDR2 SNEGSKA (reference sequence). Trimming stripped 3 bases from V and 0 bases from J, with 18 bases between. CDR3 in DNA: TGCAGTGCTAGCTTGCAAGAGGACTTCCTAGCCAAAAACATTCAGTACTTC. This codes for CSASLQEDFLAKNIQYF.